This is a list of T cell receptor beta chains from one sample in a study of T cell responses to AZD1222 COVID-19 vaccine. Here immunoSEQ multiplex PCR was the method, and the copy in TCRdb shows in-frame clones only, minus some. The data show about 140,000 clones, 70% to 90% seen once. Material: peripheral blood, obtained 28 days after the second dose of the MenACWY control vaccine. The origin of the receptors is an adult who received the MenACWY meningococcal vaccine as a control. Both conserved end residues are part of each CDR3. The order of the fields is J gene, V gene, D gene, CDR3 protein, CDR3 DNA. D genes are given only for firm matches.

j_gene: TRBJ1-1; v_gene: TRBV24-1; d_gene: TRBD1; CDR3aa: CATSDTRTGGTEAFF; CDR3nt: TGTGCCACCAGTGATACCAGGACAGGGGGTACTGAAGCTTTCTTT
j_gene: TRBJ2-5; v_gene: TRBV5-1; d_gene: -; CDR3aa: CASSLSGNQETQYF; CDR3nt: TGCGCCAGCAGCTTGAGTGGCAACCAAGAGACCCAGTACTTC
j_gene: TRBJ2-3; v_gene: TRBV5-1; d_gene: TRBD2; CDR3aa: CATRLANPSTDTQYF; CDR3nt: TGCGCCACCAGACTAGCGAACCCTAGCACAGATACGCAGTATTTT
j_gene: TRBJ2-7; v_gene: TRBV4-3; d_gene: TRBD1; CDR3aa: CASSPGQGVHEQYF; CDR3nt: TGCGCCAGCAGCCCGGGACAGGGGGTCCACGAGCAGTACTTC
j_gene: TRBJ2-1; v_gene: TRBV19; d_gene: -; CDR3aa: CASSRQFGYNEQFF; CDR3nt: TGTGCCAGTAGCCGACAATTTGGGTACAATGAGCAGTTCTTC
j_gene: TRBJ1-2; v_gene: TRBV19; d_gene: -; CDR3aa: CASRDGYGYTF; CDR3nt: TGTGCCAGTAGGGACGGCTATGGCTACACCTTC
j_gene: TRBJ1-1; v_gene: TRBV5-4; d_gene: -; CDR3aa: CASSLGSLGGTEAFF; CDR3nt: TGTGCCAGCAGCTTGGGTTCCTTAGGGGGAACTGAAGCTTTCTTT
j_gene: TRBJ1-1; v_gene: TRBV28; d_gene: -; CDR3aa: CASRRPQVHTEAFF; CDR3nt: TGTGCCAGCAGACGTCCACAGGTCCACACTGAAGCTTTCTTT
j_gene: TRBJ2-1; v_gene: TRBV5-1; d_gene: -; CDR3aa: CASSLLRRERGSYNEQFF; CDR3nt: TGCGCCAGCAGCTTGTTACGCAGGGAACGGGGCTCCTACAATGAGCAGTTCTTC
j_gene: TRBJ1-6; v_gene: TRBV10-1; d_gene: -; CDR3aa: CASSESGGSPLHF; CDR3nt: TGCGCCAGCAGTGAGTCAGGGGGATCACCCCTCCACTTT
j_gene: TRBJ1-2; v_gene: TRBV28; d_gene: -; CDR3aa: CASRRRGLGYTF; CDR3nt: TGTGCCAGCAGGCGACGGGGGCTGGGCTACACCTTC
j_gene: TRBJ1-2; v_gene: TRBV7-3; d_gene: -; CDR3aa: CASSLTVADGYTF; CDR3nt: TGTGCCAGCAGCTTAACAGTGGCTGATGGCTACACCTTC
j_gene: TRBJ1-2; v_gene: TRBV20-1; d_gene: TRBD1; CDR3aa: CSASDRGMDGYTF; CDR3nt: TGCAGTGCTAGTGACAGGGGAATGGATGGCTACACCTTC
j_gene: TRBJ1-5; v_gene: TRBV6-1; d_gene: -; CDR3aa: CASSELLGARTQHF; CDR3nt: TGTGCCAGCAGTGAACTTCTGGGGGCGAGGACCCAGCATTTT
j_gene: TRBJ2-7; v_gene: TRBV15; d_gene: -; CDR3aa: CATSDGREQYF; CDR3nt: TGTGCCACCAGCGACGGGAGAGAGCAGTACTTC
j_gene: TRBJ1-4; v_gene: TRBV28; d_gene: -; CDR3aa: CASSIRGGPTNEKLFF; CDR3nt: TGTGCCAGCAGTATCAGGGGCGGTCCAACTAATGAAAAACTGTTTTTT
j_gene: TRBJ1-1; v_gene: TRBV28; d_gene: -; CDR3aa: CASSPGGKMDTEAFF; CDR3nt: TGTGCCAGCAGCCCCGGAGGGAAAATGGACACTGAAGCTTTCTTT
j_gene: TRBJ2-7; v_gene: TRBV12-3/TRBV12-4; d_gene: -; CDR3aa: CASSLVSEYEQYF; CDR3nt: TGTGCCAGCAGTTTAGTAAGCGAATACGAGCAGTACTTC